Detailed here is one T cell receptor (beta chain). What this receptor recognizes is not known. No much larger clonotype is one base removed from it; base qualities were not supplied. Libraries came from the immunoSEQ multiplex PCR assay. For the multiplex PCR, a mixture combining 60 forward primers for TCR Vbeta segments and 13 reverse primers for TCR Jbeta segments was used. A multiplex PCR assay on genomic DNA amplified the CDR3 region of rearranged TCR beta genes. The amplified TCR beta libraries were sequenced on the Illumina HiSeq System as 87-base-pair reads. The authors' analysis ran thus. A later analysis counted approximately 76 million unique TCR beta chains across the 666 repertoires, and roughly 10 million of these chains were shared by at least two donors. Raw reads were error-corrected and collapsed into unique sequences with a nearest-neighbor algorithm that merged closely related sequences to remove PCR and sequencing errors. CDR3 sequences were aligned to IMGT reference sequences to assign V, D and J gene segments. Each retained sequence needed at least a six-nucleotide match to both a V gene segment and a J gene segment. Rearrangements were classified as productive when the CDR3 lacked stop codons and remained in frame with V and J, and all other rearrangements were classified as non-productive. Following IMGT convention, CDR3 was defined as the stretch from the second conserved V-encoded cysteine up to the conserved J-encoded phenylalanine. Sequences without an unambiguous match to a single V gene segment were excluded from the earlier analysis of a few hundred of the donors. In an earlier analysis of approximately 590 of the donors, a V segment was called functional when productive rearrangements were above 56.7%, and segregating when the standard deviation between donors exceeded 5%. A statistical classification framework was built to diagnose cytomegalovirus status from the catalog of TCR beta chain sequences. V and J gene assignment, in a later analysis, came from comparing TCR nucleotide sequences with IMGT/GENE-DB human TR gene sequences. A later analysis assigned CDR3 sequences and most-parsimonious VDJ recombination scenarios with the TCRdist pipeline. In a later analysis, each TCR beta chain was defined by its CDR3 amino acid sequence together with its V-gene family, and reads lacking a unique V-gene family were excluded. As a way to deal with suspected cross-contamination and a sequencing artifact, a later analysis dropped 450 to 600 nucleotide sequences that were highly shared and had low generation probability. For each public chain, a later analysis derived a clonal expansion index from normalized ranks of inferred template counts within each repertoire. In a later analysis, generation probabilities were computed using a VDJ recombination model fitted to out-of-frame rearrangements, and the results were checked against IGoR. In a later analysis, TCR-TCR, TCR-HLA and TCR-CMV co-occurrence was scored with hypergeometric tests, and a repertoire-size bias correction was applied to TCR pairs. A later analysis estimated false discovery rates by permuting HLA or CMV assignments 20 times. In a later analysis, co-occurring TCRs were grouped using DBSCAN, and TCRdist sequence similarity was added for clustering within HLA-allele-positive subsets. Repertoires with fewer than 30,000 or more than 120,000 public chains, plus five repertoires with anomalous nucleotide sharing, were excluded from co-occurrence clustering. TCRdb obtained this table from immuneACCESS and retained in-frame rearrangements with V and J assigned. These tables miss some clones; where compared with another copy, unresolved V genes account for less than half of the shortfall, and the remainder is unexplained. That table is the source of V, J and clone size, and D and trimming were worked out from the DNA. The sample data list around 85,000 clones, and about 80% of these were observed just once. The ten biggest clones cover roughly 32% of the sample.

The data stem from a study of cytomegalovirus exposure and HLA in healthy donors (dated by TCRdb to about 2017). Turning to the overall study: An earlier analysis of roughly 630 of the donors reported 250 to 300 Gb of sequence data and roughly 100 million unique TCR beta sequences from 150 million to 200 million T cells. About 300 gigabases of sequencing data and approximately 85 million unique TCR sequences were included in an early release covering 500 to 750 HLA-typed donors. Of the 300 to 500 genotyped donors, roughly 76% were placed in the genetic ancestry cluster associated with self-reported Caucasian donors. The aim of the study was to test whether cataloging public T cell receptors could identify signatures of past pathogen exposure. The study profiled the T cell repertoires of around 700 subjects by immunosequencing and related them to cytomegalovirus serostatus. Besides the first cohort of 666 subjects, a separate validation cohort made up of over a hundred different subjects was used. High-throughput TCR immunosequencing, statistical association of individual TCRs with disease status, and machine learning were combined to predict cytomegalovirus infection status. A later analysis re-analyzed previously published TCR beta repertoires from 600 to 850 donors and added high-resolution HLA genotyping to study TCR occurrence patterns. Rather than using new phenotypic data, the later analysis identified candidate immune exposures from TCR beta sequences and from how often those sequences occurred across donors. In an earlier analysis of 587 of the donors, high-throughput TCR beta sequencing was used to judge whether each TCR beta V gene segment behaved as functional or pseudogenic. Alongside the repertoire data, information on donor age, sex, ethnicity and CMV serostatus was compiled. A later genetic analysis used genome-wide SNP genotypes for 398 of the 666 donors, treating that subset as a discovery cohort. Every repertoire in the discovery cohort had been generated on one and the same sequencing platform. HLA typing included class I and class II loci at four-digit resolution. Typing coverage varied by locus: 629-630 donors for A, B, C, DRB1 and DQB1; 522 for DQA1; about 570 for DPA1; approximately 470 for DPB1. Four or five DR-DQ haplotypes were handled as single units for association and clustering, since linkage in the cohort was strong. Across 300 to 500 genotyped donors of the cohort, an average of approximately 240,000 unique TCR beta nucleotide sequences per donor were sequenced, and 15% to 20% of those sequences were non-productive. The paper as a whole reports these results and caveats: Some 15 rarely observed V segments, including chromosome 9 orphons, were excluded from the earlier analysis of a few hundred of the donors because counts were too low. A later analysis found that TCR association rates varied across HLA loci, with DRB1 alleles showing the most associated TCRs and HLA-C alleles the fewest. Some IMGT-functional V segments, including TRBV6-2 and TRBV6-3, could not be told apart with the 87-base-pair reads, so those segments were excluded. The classifier was reported to diagnose cytomegalovirus status with high specificity and sensitivity in both the original and validation cohorts. A later analysis found that most CMV-associated TCR beta chains appeared HLA-restricted, with HLA associations seemingly driven largely by CMV exposure. In vitro tests confirmed that a few of the cytomegalovirus-associated TCR beta chains recognize cytomegalovirus antigens. When HLA alleles, especially DR and DQ, strongly co-occurred, attributing TCR associations to individual alleles was difficult. A total of roughly 160 TCR beta chains were listed by the study as associated with cytomegalovirus. A group of highly shared sequence variants was considered likely to be a technical artifact of the sequencing pipeline. Compared with the roughly 700-donor mean, donors in an Asian-associated ancestry cluster had fewer N-insertions in productive TCRs, according to a later genetic analysis. Linkage disequilibrium might explain the correlated functional status among segregating V segments, but an unknown experimental factor could not be ruled out. In a later analysis, several top co-occurrence clusters were reported to appear linked to parvovirus B19, influenza, CMV and Epstein-Barr virus. The only immune exposure information available for the cohort was CMV serostatus. Broadly in line with IMGT annotations, most TCR beta V segments showed up in productive rearrangements about 87% or about 30% of the time in an earlier analysis of roughly 590 of the donors. A further reported finding was that TCR beta sequences accurately predicted the HLA-A and HLA-B alleles for most subjects in the first cohort. In this cohort, only TCR beta chains were sequenced, and detectable features were limited by the absence of alpha or paired-chain data. At a false discovery rate of 0.05, a later analysis linked about 16,000 TCR beta sequences to specific HLA alleles. Because HLA typing was unavailable for some donors at each locus, only the typed subset was used in association tests. While some public TCRs were present in many individuals, most TCR sequences turned up only very rarely across donors. Roughly uniform sequencing depth across donors was assumed in presence/absence analyses, although this assumption may not hold. In a later analysis, HLA-associated TCR beta chains were found to be more clonally expanded and to have lower generation probabilities than equally common non-associated chains. It was suggested by the authors that the approach could potentially be generalized to other disease states and immunological phenotypes. An association between a missense DCLRE1C variant and V-gene and J-gene trimming of TCR beta chains was found in a later genetic analysis and replicated in an independent cohort.

The cohort was made up of hundreds of healthy bone marrow donors. All cohort members were sampled while nominally healthy, although unrecorded immune exposures were likely present. The donor was CMV seropositive and belonged to the group of a few hundred seropositive cohort members. A peripheral blood sample was collected from each donor, and TCR beta sequencing was performed on peripheral blood mononuclear cells. The Qiagen DNeasy Blood Extraction Kit was used to extract genomic DNA from the blood cell samples. Cut back by 9 bases and 6 bases, the V and J ends lie 6 bases apart. From the germline V gene (reference sequence), CDR1 is SEHNR and CDR2 is FQNEAQ. The CDR3 numbers 10 residues from cysteine through phenylalanine. Only the CDR3 part of the read is kept: 30 bases, read in frame from the first base.

The specimen sequenced was PBMCs. In this chain, TRBV7-9 is recombined with TRBJ2-1; TRBD1 is perhaps the D gene, given 5 matching bases. The sequence came from a man aged 45-60 years in good health and CMV-seropositive. The DNA sequence is given as TGTGCCAGTAGGGGCAATGAGCAGTTCTTC. It specifies CASRGNEQFF.